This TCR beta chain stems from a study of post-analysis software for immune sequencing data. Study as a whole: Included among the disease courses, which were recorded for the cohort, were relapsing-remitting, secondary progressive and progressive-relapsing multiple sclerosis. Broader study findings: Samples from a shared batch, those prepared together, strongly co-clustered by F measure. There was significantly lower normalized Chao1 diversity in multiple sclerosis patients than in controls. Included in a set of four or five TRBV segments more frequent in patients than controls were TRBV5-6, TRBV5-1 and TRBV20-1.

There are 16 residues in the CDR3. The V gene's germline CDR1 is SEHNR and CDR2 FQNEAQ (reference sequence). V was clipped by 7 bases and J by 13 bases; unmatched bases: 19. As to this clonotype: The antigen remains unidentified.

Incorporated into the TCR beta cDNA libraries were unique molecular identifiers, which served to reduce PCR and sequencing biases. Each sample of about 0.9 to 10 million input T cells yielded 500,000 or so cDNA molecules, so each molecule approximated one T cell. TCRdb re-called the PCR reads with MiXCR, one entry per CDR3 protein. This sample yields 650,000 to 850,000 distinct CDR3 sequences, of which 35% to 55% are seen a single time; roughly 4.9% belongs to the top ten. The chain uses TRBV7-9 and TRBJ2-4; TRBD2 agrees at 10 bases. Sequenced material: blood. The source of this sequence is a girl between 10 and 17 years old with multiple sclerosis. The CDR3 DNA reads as TGTGCCAGCACCTCACAAGTAGCGGGAGGTTTAGAAGAGCAGTACTTC. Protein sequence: CASTSQVAGGLEEQYF. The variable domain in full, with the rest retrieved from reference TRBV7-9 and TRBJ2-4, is DTGVSQNPRHKITKRGQNVTFRCDPISEHNRLYWYRQTLGQGPEFLTYFQNEAQLEKSRLLSDRFSAERPKGSFSTLEIQRTEQGDSAMYLCASTSQVAGGLEEQYFGAGTRLSVL.